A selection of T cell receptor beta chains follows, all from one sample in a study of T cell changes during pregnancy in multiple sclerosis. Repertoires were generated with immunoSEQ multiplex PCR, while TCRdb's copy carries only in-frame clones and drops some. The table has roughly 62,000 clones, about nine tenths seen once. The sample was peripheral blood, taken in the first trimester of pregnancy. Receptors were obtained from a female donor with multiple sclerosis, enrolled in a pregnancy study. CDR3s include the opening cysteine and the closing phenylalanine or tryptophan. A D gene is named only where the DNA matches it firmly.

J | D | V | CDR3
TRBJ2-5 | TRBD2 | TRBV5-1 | CASSLLAGEETQYF
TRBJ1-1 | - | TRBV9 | CASSVQGTEAFF
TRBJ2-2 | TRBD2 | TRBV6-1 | CASKSGRNTGELFF
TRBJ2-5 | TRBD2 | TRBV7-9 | CASSETSGRAQETQYF
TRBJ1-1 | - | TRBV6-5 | CASSYMGSLNTEAFF
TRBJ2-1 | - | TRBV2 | CASSVLQTLNEQFF
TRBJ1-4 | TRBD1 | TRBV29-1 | CSVGTGSSANEKLFF
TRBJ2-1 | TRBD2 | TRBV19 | CASRLAGGNEQFF
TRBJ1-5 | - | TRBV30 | CAWSGRGQPQHF
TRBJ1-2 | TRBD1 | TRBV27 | CASSSGTGFGYTF
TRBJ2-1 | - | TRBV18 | CASSPVARGTANEQFF
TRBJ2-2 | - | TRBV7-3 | CASSLNGFNTGELFF
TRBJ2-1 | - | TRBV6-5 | CASSSSSSIEQFF